The entry that follows covers one TCR beta chain sequence. Its cognate antigen has yet to be identified. It has no much larger one-base neighbor in the sample; base qualities were not kept. The sample comes from a study of blood T cells in healthy people across ages (dated by TCRdb to between 2015 and 2017). For context, the study as a whole: In model experiments, template switching captured about one uniquely barcoded TCR beta cDNA molecule for every two T cells. Age-related changes in TCR beta repertoire diversity were measured in the study by deep sequencing normalized with unique cDNA molecular identifiers. Donors were grouped into four age groups: young (average approximately 16 years), middle-aged (39), aged (about 60) and long-lived (over 80). To avoid experimental bias, donors of different ages were randomly spread across the sequencing lanes. Two additional independent replicas of 1 million unique cDNA reads from the same blood draw were analyzed for two donors (one aged 18 to 29 and one aged 80 or older). What the work shows at the level of the full study, not this receptor alone: Estimates of total diversity based on one million sequenced T cells were considered lower bounds and underestimates. Conclusive comparison of naive and antigen-experienced compartments was prevented by the profiling of bulk unsorted PBMCs. Compared with the aged group, the long-lived group had more naive CD4+ T cells, fewer expanded clones and increased TCR diversity, a pattern suggesting age selection. Observed TCR beta diversity per million T cells fell roughly linearly with age, and a significant reduction was already apparent by age about 38. Because the CMV infection status of the donors was unknown, age-related changes in expanded clonotypes may potentially have been confounded. A strong correlation was found between observed TCR beta diversity and the percentage of naive T cells measured by flow cytometry.

The library came from 5' RACE. Sequenced on an Illumina HiSeq 2500. A second roughly 7 to 12 cycle PCR used a sample-barcoded 5' primer and a J-beta primer mix. A unique molecular identifier was introduced onto each TCR beta cDNA molecule by a template-switch 5' adaptor carrying 12 random nucleotides. Each sample yielded at least 3 million CDR3-containing paired-end reads. The Mint cDNA synthesis kit, primed by a TRBC-specific oligonucleotide, was used to synthesize first-strand cDNA from all RNA. Following uracil-DNA glycosylase treatment, a first 18-cycle PCR with universal primers M1SS and BC2_uni_R was performed on all cDNA. The published analysis was carried out like this. Normalization of each sample was performed by random selection of 1 million high-quality reads, each carrying a distinct molecular identifier. Reads with shared molecular identifiers were discarded instead of being binned into consensus sequences. CDR3 identification, clonotype clustering and error correction used MiTCR with a Q25 quality threshold and the strictest error-elimination algorithm. Lower-bound total TCR beta diversity was estimated with a nonparametric unseen species model using Euler transformation. TCRdb redid the processing of the public reads, applying fastp at Q25 and MiXCR, and retained in-frame beta chains. One record per CDR3 amino acid sequence lists the most common genes and DNA. None of the V and J calls come from the authors' own analysis; TCRdb made them. The sample data list roughly 1,300,000 distinct CDR3 sequences, and roughly 59% of these were observed just once. The biggest ten clones account for roughly 7% of the sample.

The donors were 40 or so Caucasian individuals from Russia, aged 6 to 90 years, who were systemically healthy. Each donor gave around 9.9 milliliters of peripheral blood, collected into EDTA-treated Vacutainer tubes. Ficoll-Paque density-gradient centrifugation was used to isolate PBMCs, with at least 6.5 million per sample. Trizol reagent was used to extract total RNA from PBMCs, with at least 5.5 micrograms per sample. For every donor, an aliquot of PBMCs went through flow cytometry to measure the percentages of naive CD45RAhigh/CD27high T cells. Sequenced material: blood. This TCR came from a man between 18 and 35 years old in good health.

The CDR3 has the sequence CASSQHPGGFEQYF. The bases are TGCGCCAGCAGCCAACACCCCGGGGGATTCGAGCAGTACTTC. The chain joins TRBV4-3 to TRBJ2-4; matching of 6 bases hints at TRBD2 as the D gene. With the DNA end fitting TRBJ2-7 better, the J assignment may be wrong. CDR1 LGHNA and CDR2 YSLEER were looked up in the germline V gene. The CDR3 contains 14 residues, cysteine and phenylalanine counted. CDR3 DNA only is kept here, 42 bases in frame from base 1.